The source of this T cell receptor (beta chain) is a study of blood T cells in healthy people across ages. The CDR3 is made up of 16 amino acids. Germline CDR1 is MNHEY and CDR2 is SVGEGT. V lost 5 bases to trimming and J lost 6 bases; unmatched junction nucleotides: 5. A J-beta primer mix and a sample-barcoded 5' primer were used in a second PCR of about 7 to 12 cycles. Every cDNA was tagged by a template-switch adaptor with 12 random nucleotides. MiXCR, applied by TCRdb to the 5' RACE reads, yields one record per CDR3 protein. The profile shows roughly 700,000 distinct CDR3 sequences, over 45% of them singletons.

V gene TRBV6-2 or TRBV6-3 combines with J gene TRBJ2-2; the match to TRBD2 covers 14 bases. The source material was blood. This receptor was obtained from a woman aged 60-75 years in good health. The CDR3 nucleotides are TGTGCCAGCAGTCCGGGGACTAGCGGGAGATCCGGGGAGCTGTTTTTT. The encoded protein is CASSPGTSGRSGELFF.